The sequence of this T cell receptor beta chain was determined in a study of blood T cell repertoires in COVID-19 (dated by TCRdb to the early 2020s). With respect to the entire study: Samples from collaborators originated in the United States, Italy and Spain and spanned both the acute and convalescent phases of COVID-19. The material from the prospective study consisted of cDNA or gDNA derived from T cells, B-cell-depleted T cells, or PBMCs. The dataset comprised deeply sampled blood TCRbeta repertoires from subjects exposed to, actively infected with, or recovered from COVID-19. The repertoires were released in a freely available public database meant as a resource for research on the immune response to SARS-CoV-2. Samples were obtained from the ongoing ImmuneRACE study (first 160 participants) and from some 1,300 subjects provided by 6 global collaborators. The sample metadata nearly always contained a de-identified subject ID, COVID-19 status, age in years and sex. Where available, HLA class I and class II types were taken from metadata supplied by the sample provider and were not determined by assay-based typing.

For CDR1 and CDR2, the germline V gene lists SGHTA and FQGTGA. Its CDR3 holds 13 amino acids, cysteine through phenylalanine. Only CDR3 DNA remains: 39 bases, in frame from the first base. Ends trimmed: V by 6 bases, J by 5 bases; bases unmatched to a gene: 7. This clone was observed a few times. There is no known antigen for this receptor. Base qualities are not at hand, and no much larger clone is one base apart. What the research found in general, with its limitations: The amount of clinical and demographic metadata varied by source and participant and was provided uncurated.

TCRbeta CDR3 regions were amplified from genomic DNA using the immunoSEQ Assay, a bias-controlled multiplex PCR. In the paper's pipeline: The number of nucleated cells in each sample was estimated from the amplification of reference gene primers within the assay. Sequence reads were collapsed and filtered to measure the absolute abundance of every unique TCRbeta CDR3 rearrangement. For each sample, productive Simpson clonality was calculated as the square root of Simpson's diversity index across productive rearrangements. The table comes from immuneACCESS by way of TCRdb, which keeps in-frame sequences with V and J called. Part of the clones is missing from these tables; in studies checked, under half for an unresolved V gene and the rest for unknown reasons. V and J calls and clone size follow that table, whereas D and trimming were derived from the DNA. A total of about 50,000 clones appear in this sample, about 80% of them only once. The ten largest clones take up about 10% of the sample.

Whole blood was collected in K2EDTA tubes by collaborating institutions according to the institutions' own protocols. For TCRbeta analysis, collaborators shipped samples in one of three forms: frozen whole blood, isolated PBMCs, or DNA extracted from either of those sample types. Input material: peripheral blood. The clonotype was recovered from a man in his sixties with acute or convalescent COVID-19. This sequence uses TRBV7-3 and TRBJ2-7; 7 central bases correspond to TRBD1. The CDR3: CASRDGTEDEQYF. The DNA sequence is given as TGTGCCAGCAGGGATGGGACAGAGGACGAGCAGTACTTC.